This TCR beta chain was sequenced in a study of beta chain features in type 1 diabetes. V was pared by 8 bases and J by 0 bases, with 16 bases between. This CDR3 is 15 amino acids long. The germline V gene has CDR1 KGHSH and CDR2 LQKENI. Study-wide results and limits: Fewer insertions but more deletions were seen at VDJ junctions in type 1 diabetes patients. Any HLA effect on TCRB rearrangement was left unresolved by small sub-analyses. A greater similarity of naive, central memory and Treg TCRB repertoires was seen among patients than among healthy donors. Shorter TCRB CDR3s, moderately but significantly so, marked every one of the four CD4+ subsets in Type 1 diabetes patients.

The isolated RNA, all of it, was reverse transcribed, so expressed TCRB transcripts were what got sequenced. Method: immunoSEQ multiplex PCR; TCRdb's copy keeps in-frame clones and lacks some. The sample lists roughly 700,000 clones, around an eighth occurring once. Comments on this clone: Its antigen is unknown.

The clonotype originates from a man aged 18 to 35 with type 1 diabetes. The V and J genes are TRBV18 and TRBJ1-1, with a possible D match to TRBD1 (6 bases). The sample consisted of naive CD4+ T cells from blood. CDR3 residues: CASQGGGGLNTEAFF. The DNA of the CDR3 is TGTGCCAGCCAAGGAGGGGGAGGGCTGAACACTGAAGCTTTCTTT.